This paragraph reports one TCR beta chain. This sample is part of a study of T cell repertoires in cytomegalovirus infection. The V gene end was trimmed by 6 bases and the J gene end by 8 bases; junction bases not matched to a gene: 7. The CDR3 is made up of 14 amino acids. Germline V gene sequence: CDR1 MNHEY, CDR2 SVGAGI. TCRdb reprocessed the reads with MiXCR, giving one entry per CDR3 protein. The sample lists around 330,000 distinct CDR3 sequences, roughly a sixth occurring once. Sequenced sample: PBMCs. This TCR derives from a human donor in good health (CMV status not recorded). Some clones in this sample may be carry-over from other donors' samples. The chain carries TRBV6-5 and TRBJ1-2; 12 bases map to TRBD1. The DNA for the CDR3 is TGTGCCAGCAGAAGGGGACAGGGGGCGCCGGGCTACACCTTC. This codes for CASRRGQGAPGYTF.